These 4 T cell receptor beta chains were sequenced from one sample in a study of shared clonotypes between healthy human individuals. CD8 cells regarded as naive lacked CD45RO, were positively chosen for CCR7, and omitted terminally differentiated effector memory CD45RA+ cells. Using immunoSEQ multiplex PCR, the repertoire was profiled, and TCRdb retains in-frame clones only, with some absent. This sample has around 2.1 million clones, with about 93% found just once. Sequencing used naive CD8+ T cells from PBMCs. These receptors were obtained from a man between 18 and 29 years old in good health. Some clones in this sample may be carry-over from other donors' samples.

This chain links TRBV28 with TRBJ2-5; 8 bases map to TRBD1. The ends lost 8 bases at V and 4 bases at J; junction bases unmatched: 15. The CDR3 spans 16 residues. Germline V lookup: CDR1 MDHEN, CDR2 SYDVKM. CDR3 residues: CASRHPDRVRRETQYF. CDR3 nucleotides: TGTGCCAGCCGCCACCCGGACAGGGTGAGACGAGAGACCCAGTACTTC.

V is TRBV5-4 and J is TRBJ2-5, with D perhaps assigned TRBD1 or TRBD2 (5 bases each). CDR1 and CDR2 from the germline V gene are SGHNT and YYREEE (reference sequence). The CDR3 is made up of 18 amino acids. Trimming removed 4 bases from V and 1 base from J, with 23 bases in between. The CDR3 protein is CASSPESGLGRFQETQYF. The DNA for the CDR3 is TGTGCCAGCAGCCCCGAGTCGGGGCTAGGACGGTTCCAAGAGACCCAGTACTTC. The whole variable domain, filled in from reference TRBV5-4 and TRBJ2-5, reads ETGVTQSPTHLIKTRGQQVTLRCSSQSGHNTVSWYQQALGQGPQFIFQYYREEENGRGNFPPRFSGLQFPNYSSELNVNALELDDSALYLCASSPESGLGRFQETQYFGPGTRLLVL.

This clone was picked up a small number of times. The CDR3, as DNA: TGTGCCAGCAGCCGGAGAGGTAGTAGCAATCAGCCCCAGCATTTT. Its protein product is CASSRRGSSNQPQHF. The chain uses TRBV27 and TRBJ1-5; D is uncertain. This CDR3 is 15 amino acids long. The germline V and J ends were trimmed by 6 bases and 0 bases, with 12 bases remaining between them. Germline values: CDR1 MNHEY, CDR2 SMNVEV (reference sequence).

The J gene is TRBJ2-7, the V gene TRBV27, with a weak D call TRBD1 (6 bases). V lost 5 bases, J lost 3 bases, and 14 bases lay in between. This CDR3 is 14 amino acids long. Germline values: CDR1 MNHEY, CDR2 SMNVEV (reference sequence). The CDR3 sequence is CASSRQEPDYEQYF. CDR3 nucleotides: TGTGCCAGCAGTCGACAGGAACCCGACTACGAGCAGTACTTC.